The source of this T cell receptor (beta chain) is a study of shared clonotypes between healthy human individuals. Study details: Each donor had three CD4 naive, three CD4 memory, two CD8 naive and one CD8 memory plate.

Method: immunoSEQ multiplex PCR; TCRdb's copy keeps in-frame clones and lacks some. The sample yields about 1.4 million clones, roughly 96% seen once. The CDR3 contains 17 residues. Germline V gene sequence: CDR1 LNHDA, CDR2 SQIVND (reference sequence). Trimming removed 3 bases at V and 0 bases at J, with 12 bases between. As concerns this clone: Antigen: not known.

Findings of the study overall: A few donors had roughly 5% of their naive CD4 clonotypes in common. What rarefaction showed was incomplete sorted-subset sequencing despite large depth.

This rearrangement joins TRBV19 to TRBJ2-6, with D possibly TRBD1 on 5 matching bases. Sequencing was done on a sample of naive CD4+ T cells sorted from blood. Subset here: CD45RA+ positively selected. The source is a man aged 25 to 40 in good health. CDR3: CASSMPQGFSGANVLTF. CDR3 DNA sequence: TGTGCCAGTAGTATGCCGCAGGGATTCTCTGGGGCCAACGTCCTGACTTTC.